This T cell receptor (beta chain) derives from a study of CD8+ T cells in alopecia areata (dated by TCRdb to 2017 to 2018). Describing the broader study: Treated patients were enrolled in an open-label pilot trial of oral tofacitinib at 5 to 10 mg twice daily for moderate-to-severe alopecia areata. The SALT score, which quantifies the percentage of affected scalp surface area, was used to measure disease severity in treated patients. RNA came from the PAXgene miRNA kit for fixed scalp, the miRNeasy kit for PBMCs, and the RNeasy kit for mouse skin. TCRbeta CDR3 regions were amplified by immunoSEQ multiplex PCR using 35 Vbeta forward and 13 Jbeta reverse primers. High-throughput TCRbeta sequencing was used to examine T cell clonal expansion in alopecia areata in both the C3H/HeJ mouse model and human patients. Clonality in the scalp was compared among normal scalp (n=4), patchy alopecia areata scalp (n=8), and alopecia totalis/universalis scalp (n=8). Patients stayed on tofacitinib for 6 to 18 months and then had 6 months of follow-up off drug so that delayed response and recurrence could be assessed. Biopsies were taken from tofacitinib-treated patients at baseline and again at 4 and 24 weeks into treatment, and several of those patients also had a later scalp biopsy. Human TCRbeta sequencing covered scalp tissue and sorted CD4+ and CD8+ peripheral blood T cells from patchy and totalis/universalis alopecia areata patients and healthy controls. Study-wide conclusions, independent of this receptor: Unlike mouse skin, where gammadelta T cells dominate, normal human skin contains resident alphabeta T cells that get sequenced too, which complicates analysis of the scalp TCR repertoire. Compared with normal scalp, lesional scalp, particularly in alopecia totalis/universalis, had higher clonality and more expanded CD8+ clones, which suggests antigenic drive. Because the treated cohort was small and included a single nonresponder, larger studies are needed to assess links between baseline CD8+ expansion and response. TCR sequences shared between patients were less clear than in mice, possibly partly because of HLA diversity in the patient population. During tofacitinib treatment, many expanded lesional clones remained in scalp and blood, and this persistence may partly explain relapse after treatment is stopped. Tofacitinib significantly lowered scalp clonality and the number of expanded CD8+ clones among the top 100 scalp clones.

The time point label here, explained by the study, means: about 25 weeks on oral tofacitinib. This specimen's treatment or condition label, interpreted: oral pan-JAK inhibitor, 5-10 mg twice daily. Lesional scalp punch biopsies and peripheral blood were collected from alopecia areata patients. PBMCs were separated by density centrifugation and stained for CD3, CD4 and CD8, after which CD4+ and CD8+ T cells were sorted on a FACSAria. To prepare the library, the immunoSEQ multiplex PCR assay was applied. RNA was extracted from all samples and reverse transcribed into cDNA, which served as template for TCR sequencing. First-strand cDNA was synthesized using SuperScript III with a 2:1 mix of oligo-dT and random hexamers. Amplification bias was assessed with a synthetic immune receptor repertoire, and residual bias was removed computationally. The authors processed their data as follows. Raw reads were preprocessed for error removal, and CDR3 was defined according to IMGT conventions as running from the conserved cysteine to phenylalanine. Clonality was computed by normalizing Shannon entropy by log2 of the number of productive unique TCRs and subtracting the result from 1. CD4 or CD8 identity of scalp clones was inferred by cross-referencing scalp TCRbeta sequences with sorted blood CD4 and CD8 repertoires. TCRdb provides this immuneACCESS table in a form limited to in-frame rearrangements. Some clones are lacking; in checked studies, under half of them reflect an unresolved V gene, and why the rest are absent is not known. D and trimming come from the DNA, and the V and J calls and clone size come from that table. The table for this sample lists roughly 200,000 clones; roughly 53% of them were counted only once. Of the sample, roughly an eighth falls within the top ten clones.

The CDR3 measures 17 amino acids from cysteine to phenylalanine. Of all the DNA, just the CDR3 is kept, 51 bases in frame from base 1. Here V drops 3 bases and J drops 3 bases, and the junction holds 12 bases not matched to any gene. CDR1 and CDR2 are read off the germline V gene as SGDLS and YYNGEE. This clone was recorded only once. The clone's antigen remains unknown. No quality values exist for individual bases; no much larger clone is one base distant. The chain is encoded by TRBV9 joined to TRBJ2-5, with 9 middle bases fitting TRBD2. This sequence originates from a human donor with alopecia areata. Source: CD8+ T cells sorted from blood, taken at week 24, from a patient treated with tofacitinib. CDR3 reads: CASSDAGAGGFEETQYF. The nucleotides are TGTGCCAGCAGCGATGCGGGAGCGGGGGGATTCGAAGAGACCCAGTACTTC.